This T cell receptor beta chain comes out of a study of T cell responses to AZD1222 COVID-19 vaccine (dated by TCRdb to about 2021). Some background on the complete study: A total of about 230 trial participants underwent TCR sequencing, of whom 200 to 220 received two doses of AZD1222 and some 26 received two doses of the MenACWY control vaccine. Trial participants were enrolled by age into 18-55, 56-69 and 70-plus year subgroups, with about 150, 27 and 61 TCR-sequenced participants respectively. What the study reported, not specific to this receptor: Only six or seven AZD1222 recipients were SARS-CoV-2 seropositive at baseline, limiting conclusions about previously exposed vaccinees. Participants were mostly white British, with more females than males. The authors suggested clonal diversity may have been underestimated. A significant rise in spike-specific TCR breadth and depth was observed after two AZD1222 doses relative to day 0 and relative to MenACWY recipients. Vaccine-associated CD4 TCRs spanned the whole spike protein, with dominant responses in regions 160-218 and 743-854. Nearly half of unique spike-specific TCRs reportedly recognized epitopes outside regions mutated in the B.1.351 and B.1.1.7 variants. No day 14 peak-response samples were available, so repertoires were characterized only after the peak T cell response. In the small 56-69-year group, the increase in depth fell short of significance, most likely because of low power.

The label giving this sample's time point can be read as: about 28 days (+/-7) after the second vaccine dose. AZD1222 recipients given second doses at about 4 weeks or at about 12 weeks were pooled, since spike-specific TCR depth and breadth were not found to differ between the two schedules. Vaccinee samples were obtained from the UK trials COV001 and COV002, which included a single-blind randomized controlled phase 2/3 trial of AZD1222 (ChAdOx1 nCoV-19) in healthy adults. Trial participant PBMC samples were collected at day 0 and day 28 after the second dose for TCRbeta chain sequencing. The CDR3 regions of human TCRbeta chains were subjected to immunosequencing. The source study handled its data this way. Repertoire TCRs were checked for matches against a reference library of SARS-CoV-2-specific TCRs that had been generated using the MIRA antigen-specificity platform. Breadth meant the fraction of unique TCRs that were SARS-CoV-2-associated, whereas depth meant the fraction of total T cells that were SARS-CoV-2-associated. Using the MIRA data, every spike-specific TCR was mapped to the spike region that the TCR reacted to and assigned to either a CD4 or a CD8 class. Log10-transformed breadth and depth values were compared by one-way ANOVA with Sidak's multiple comparisons tests. The clones in this table, taken by TCRdb from immuneACCESS, are in-frame only. Not every clone is retained; where verified, under half of the shortfall comes from an unresolved V gene, and the cause of the rest is unknown. That table furnishes V, J and clone size, whereas the DNA furnished D and trimming. The sample has more than 95,000 clones on record, roughly nine tenths of them singletons. About two fifths of the sample comes from the top ten.

CDR1 is given as SGDLS and CDR2 as YYNGEE, both from the germline V gene. The V end loses 6 bases and the J end loses 7 bases, and a stretch of 4 bases separates them. The CDR3 spans 10 residues, from the cysteine through the phenylalanine. Of all the DNA, just the CDR3 is kept, 30 bases in frame from base 1. Worth noting for this clone: Its antigen is currently not known. The input lacks base qualities; no much larger clone sits a single base away.

The chain links TRBV9 with TRBJ2-2; no D gene can be assigned with confidence. This receptor was taken from an adult who received the AZD1222 COVID-19 vaccine. The sequences come from peripheral blood, collected 28 days after the second AZD1222 dose. The nucleotides read TGTGCCAGCATGTACGGGGAGCTGTTTTTT. It codes for CASMYGELFF.